The 19 T cell receptor beta chains given below trace back to one sample, sequenced in a study of blood T cell repertoires in COVID-19. This table comes from immunoSEQ multiplex PCR, and its TCRdb copy is limited to in-frame clones, with some not included. The sample lists roughly 50,000 clones, approximately 90% occurring once. The sample was peripheral blood. All receptors derive from a woman in her sixties or seventies with active COVID-19.

This rearrangement joins TRBV9 to TRBJ2-3; 9 bases are a match to TRBD1. Per the germline V gene, CDR1 is SGDLS and CDR2 is YYNGEE. The trim removed 3 bases at V and 5 bases at J, leaving 4 bases unmatched. The CDR3 loop spans 14 amino acids. CDR3 in amino acids: CASSDGQGLDTQYF. CDR3 sequence (DNA): TGTGCCAGCAGCGACGGACAGGGGTTAGATACGCAGTATTTT.

This chain links TRBV27 with TRBJ1-2; unclear D gene. Trimming cost V 6 bases and J 4 bases, with 18 bases left between them. The germline CDR1 and CDR2 sequences are MNHEY and SMNVEV (reference sequence). CDR3 length: 15 residues. The CDR3 DNA sequence: TGTGCCAGCAGACGACACGGGGAGGGAGGCTATGGCTACACCTTC. Translated, it gives CASRRHGEGGYGYTF.

The chain is built from TRBV7-3 and TRBJ2-1; TRBD2 matches at 14 bases. CDR3 size: 14 residues. After removal of 4 bases from V and 9 bases from J, the junction contained 2 bases not matched to a gene. CDR1 is SGHTA, CDR2 FQGTGA, per germline. The CDR3 protein is CASSSGLAGGEQFF. As DNA, the CDR3 is TGTGCCAGCAGCTCCGGACTAGCGGGGGGTGAGCAGTTCTTC.

The rearrangement links TRBV4-2 to TRBJ1-2, with TRBD1 as a possible D gene (5 bases). Between the trimmed V and J ends, which lost 1 base and 4 bases, there was a span of 16 bases. This CDR3 is 16 amino acids long. Germline V gene sequence: CDR1 LGHNA, CDR2 YNFKEQ. CDR3: CASSQGGGAGAYGYTF. CDR3 sequence (DNA): TGTGCCAGCAGCCAAGGTGGAGGGGCTGGTGCCTATGGCTACACCTTC.

This sequence joins TRBV7-8 and TRBJ1-5; D remains ambiguous. CDR1 is SGHVS, CDR2 FQNEAQ, per germline. CDR3 length equals 14 residues. With 5 bases removed from V and 0 bases from J, the gap between germline ends came to 8 bases. The CDR3 loop reads CASSLEYSNQPQHF. The CDR3 bases are TGTGCCAGCAGCCTGGAGTATAGCAATCAGCCCCAGCATTTT.

The chain employs TRBV20-1 and TRBJ2-3; no definite D call. The CDR3 sequence is 11 residues long. Per germline, CDR1 DFQATT and CDR2 SNEGSKA (reference sequence). The V end was cut by 4 bases, the J end by 6 bases, with 8 bases between. The chain's CDR3 is CSATPRDTQYF. CDR3 sequence (DNA): TGCAGTGCTACGCCCCGGGATACGCAGTATTTT.

This clone was recorded only once. The CDR3 loop reads CASSQGGGTTNEKLFF. In nucleotides, the CDR3 is TGCGCCAGCAGCCAAGGAGGGGGCACTACTAATGAAAAACTGTTTTTT. The V call is TRBV4-1, the J call TRBJ1-4, with 7 nucleotides matching TRBD1. The junction had 4 bases not matched to a gene; V was cut back by 1 base and J by 2 bases. From germline, CDR1 is MGHRA and CDR2 YSYEKL. The CDR3 is made up of 16 amino acids.

V is TRBV2 and J is TRBJ1-5; D is undetermined. Trimming removed 3 bases from V and 0 bases from J, with 9 bases in between. Germline CDR1 reads SNHLY; CDR2 reads FYNNEI. This CDR3 region has 15 residues. The CDR3 region has the DNA TGTGCCAGCAGTGACCGAGCCTATAGCAATCAGCCCCAGCATTTT. This encodes CASSDRAYSNQPQHF.

The CDR3 loop is CASTRGHLNTEAFF. CDR3 bases: TGTGCCAGCACCCGAGGACACCTGAACACTGAAGCTTTCTTT. The V gene is TRBV3-1 (or the pseudogene TRBV3-2), the J gene TRBJ1-1, with D possibly matching TRBD1 (5 bases). V was trimmed by 7 bases and J by 0 bases, leaving 12 bases between them. In germline, CDR1 is LGHDT, CDR2 YNNKEL (reference sequence). The length of the CDR3 is 14 residues.

The chain couples TRBV5-5 to TRBJ2-5, with 7 bases lining up with TRBD1. In germline, CDR1 is SGHKS, CDR2 YYEKEE (reference sequence). Trimming cost V 0 bases and J 4 bases; bases outside gene matches: 3. The CDR3 covers 14 residues. The CDR3 bases are TGTGCCAGCAGCTTGGATTACAGGGGAGAGACCCAGTACTTC. This translates into CASSLDYRGETQYF. The full variable domain, with the rest looked up from reference TRBV5-5 and TRBJ2-5, is DAGVTQSPTHLIKTRGQQVTLRCSPISGHKSVSWYQQVLGQGPQFIFQYYEKEERGRGNFPDRFSARQFPNYSSELNVNALLLGDSALYLCASSLDYRGETQYFGPGTRLLVL.

With respect to this clone: Relative to the germline gene, one junction end is altered; a read error may explain this. The chain's CDR3 is CVSGHRETSNQPQHF. The CDR3 nucleotides are TGTGTTAGTGGTCACAGGGAGACTAGCAATCAGCCCCAGCATTTT. This chain uses TRBV12-5 with TRBJ1-5; D perhaps matches TRBD1 (6 bases). The CDR3 has 15 residues. Germline V gene data show CDR1 as LGHNT and CDR2 as FRNRAP.

This rearrangement joins TRBV2 to TRBJ2-7, with D tentatively TRBD1 (5 bases). Germline values: CDR1 SNHLY, CDR2 FYNNEI. The V gene lost 4 bases and the J gene lost 3 bases, with 10 bases spanning the gap. The CDR3 totals 13 residues. Here the CDR3 DNA reads TGTGCCAGCAGTGTCGGACAACTCTACGAGCAGTACTTC. Translation: CASSVGQLYEQYF.

The J gene is TRBJ1-2, the V gene TRBV5-3, with D unclear. Being an ORF, TRBV5-3 has a function that is uncertain. The V end lost 2 bases, the J end lost 4 bases, and 12 bases lay between the germline ends. The CDR3 covers 14 residues. The CDR3 bases are TGTGCCAGAAGCTTACCCCAGGTCTGCTATGGCTACACCTTC. Translated: CARSLPQVCYGYTF.

The chain couples TRBV6-1 to TRBJ1-1; 7 bases agree with TRBD1. CDR3 size: 16 residues. The germline V gene encodes CDR1 MNHNS and CDR2 SASEGT. Trimming at V came to 0 bases and at J to 4 bases, leaving 8 bases not matched to a gene. Here the CDR3 reads CASSEAVGDRATEAFF. The CDR3 DNA reads as TGTGCCAGCAGTGAAGCAGTTGGAGACAGGGCCACTGAAGCTTTCTTT.

This chain links TRBV24-1 with TRBJ2-5; TRBD2 matches 7 bases. V lost 3 bases to trimming and J lost 8 bases; unmatched junction nucleotides: 5. CDR1 and CDR2 from the germline V gene are KGHDR and SFDVKD. This CDR3 is 13 amino acids long. The CDR3 coding sequence is TGTGCCACCAGTGATGGGGCGGGGGATACCCAGTACTTC. Encoded protein: CATSDGAGDTQYF.

This clone was counted between two and nine times. The V gene is TRBV3-1 (or the pseudogene TRBV3-2), the J gene TRBJ1-2; D gene uncertain. Per the germline V gene, CDR1 is LGHDT and CDR2 is YNNKEL (reference sequence). The CDR3 has 12 residues. Trimming removed 1 base at V and 6 bases at J, with 6 bases between. Written as DNA, the CDR3 is TGTGCCAGCAGCCAAGTCCCCGATGGCTACACCTTC. Protein product: CASSQVPDGYTF.

J is TRBJ2-2 and V is TRBV27; 16 nucleotides agree with TRBD2. With 6 bases clipped from V and 4 bases from J, the junction kept 5 bases outside the gene matches. Germline CDR1 MNHEY, CDR2 SMNVEV (reference sequence). The CDR3 runs 17 residues. CDR3 nucleotide sequence: TGTGCCAGCAGGGGACTAGCGGGGGGGCCGGTCACCGGGGAGCTGTTTTTT. Translating it yields CASRGLAGGPVTGELFF.

This sequence joins TRBV18 and TRBJ2-1; 7 bases are a match to TRBD1. J lost 5 bases, V lost 0 bases, and 7 bases had no gene match. Germline V CDR1 and CDR2: KGHSH, LQKENI. The CDR3 runs 16 residues. The CDR3 bases are TGTGCCAGCTCACCACCCCGACAGGGCAGGGACAATGAGCAGTTCTTC. It yields the protein CASSPPRQGRDNEQFF.

The chain recombines TRBV27 with TRBJ1-3, with D unresolved. The CDR3 extends over 16 amino acids. Germline CDR1 is MNHEY and CDR2 is SMNVEV (reference sequence). Trimming stripped 6 bases from V and 0 bases from J, with 15 bases between. The CDR3 here is CASSASNPSSGNTIYF. CDR3 nucleotide sequence: TGTGCCAGCAGCGCCTCAAACCCTAGCTCTGGAAACACCATATATTTT.